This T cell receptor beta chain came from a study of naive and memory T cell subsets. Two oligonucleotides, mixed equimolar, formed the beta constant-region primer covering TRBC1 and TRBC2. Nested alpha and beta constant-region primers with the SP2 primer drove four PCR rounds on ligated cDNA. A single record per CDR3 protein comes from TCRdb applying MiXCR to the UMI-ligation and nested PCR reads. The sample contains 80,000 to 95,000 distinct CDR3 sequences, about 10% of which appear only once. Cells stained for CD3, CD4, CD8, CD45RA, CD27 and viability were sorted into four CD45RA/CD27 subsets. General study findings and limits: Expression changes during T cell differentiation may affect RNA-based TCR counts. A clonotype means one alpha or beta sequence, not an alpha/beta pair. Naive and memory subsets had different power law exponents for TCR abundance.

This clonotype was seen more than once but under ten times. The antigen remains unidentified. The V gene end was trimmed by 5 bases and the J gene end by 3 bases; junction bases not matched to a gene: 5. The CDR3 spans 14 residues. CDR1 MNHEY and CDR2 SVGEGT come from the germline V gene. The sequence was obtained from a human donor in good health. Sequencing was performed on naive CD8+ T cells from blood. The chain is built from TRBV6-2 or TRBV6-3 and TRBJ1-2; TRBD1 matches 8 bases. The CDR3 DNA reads TGTGCCAGCAGTAAAGACAGGGGAGACTATGGCTACACCTTC. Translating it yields CASSKDRGDYGYTF.